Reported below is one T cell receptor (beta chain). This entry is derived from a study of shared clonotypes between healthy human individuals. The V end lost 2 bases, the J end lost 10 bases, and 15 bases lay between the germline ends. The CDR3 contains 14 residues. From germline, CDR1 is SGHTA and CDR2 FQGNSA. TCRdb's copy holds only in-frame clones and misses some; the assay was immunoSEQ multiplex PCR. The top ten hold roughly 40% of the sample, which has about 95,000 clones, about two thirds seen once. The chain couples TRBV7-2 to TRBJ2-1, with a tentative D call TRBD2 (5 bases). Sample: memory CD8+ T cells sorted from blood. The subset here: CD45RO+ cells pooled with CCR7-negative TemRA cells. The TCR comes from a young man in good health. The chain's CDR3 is CASSLLPSRGEQFF. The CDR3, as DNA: TGTGCCAGCAGCTTACTTCCCTCTCGCGGGGAGCAGTTCTTC.